This T cell receptor (beta chain) was profiled in a study of vaccination and CD4 T cells after COVID-19 (dated by TCRdb to between 2020 and 2023). Background on the whole study: Every convalescent patient had a positive nasal swab PCR test for SARS-CoV-2, with mild disease in roughly 10 patients and severe disease in one. In the convalescent cohort there were six males and four females, among whom were two Hispanic individuals, seven Caucasians, two Asians and one multiracial person. Participants received two doses of either the Pfizer-BioNTech BNT162b2 vaccine (n=8) or the Moderna mRNA-1273 vaccine (n=2). Post-COVID blood samples from convalescent patients were collected a median of roughly 100 days after diagnosis, with a range of about 35 to 161 days. Post-vaccine blood samples were taken a median of approximately 70 days after the second vaccine dose, with a range of 14 to 241 days. For three convalescent patients, samples were collected at an early post-vaccination timepoint (day 14) as well as at a late post-vaccination timepoint (days 161 to 241). Culture stimuli were overlapping spike peptide pools from SARS-CoV-2 and from the common cold coronaviruses HCoV-NL63, HCoV-OC43 and HCoV-229E. Control cultures used a CEFX viral epitope pool as positive control, an HIV-1 Nef peptide pool as negative control, or no peptide. The spike-specific CD4+ TCR repertoire was compared before and after mRNA vaccination in approximately 9 COVID-19 convalescent patients and a few infection-naive healthy vaccine recipients. Results and caveats for the whole study, not just this receptor: Only a relatively small number of convalescent patients were included in the study, and early timepoints following natural infection were not analyzed. The median count of SARS-CoV-2-reactive clonotypes went up from 21 after infection to about 41 after vaccination, although the change was not significant. In convalescent patients, nearly all vaccine-specific clones (304 of 307) were found to be mono-reactive for SARS-CoV-2 spike rather than cross-reactive with common cold coronaviruses. Among convalescent patients, a median about 86% of the SARS-CoV-2-reactive clones seen after vaccination appeared only after vaccination, which suggests priming specific to the vaccine.

The time point tag for this specimen amounts to: late sampling 161 to 241 days after vaccination in three convalescent patients. The label giving this sample's treatment or condition can be read as: roughly ten-day PBMC culture with coronavirus spike peptide pools or control peptides (ViraFEST assay). The study used the ViraFEST assay, which expanded antigen-specific T cells with peptide pools and then identified expanded clonotypes by TCR sequencing. The convalescent patients' positive SARS-CoV-2 PCR tests fell between March and December 2020, which was before the Alpha, Beta and Delta variants emerged in the United States. Each well held two million PBMCs cultured with approximately 10 ug/ml peptide pools in IMDM containing around 5% human AB serum and approximately 10 IU/ml IL-2. Half of the culture medium was replaced with fresh IL-2-containing medium on days 3 and 7. After less than twelve days of culture, CD4+ T cells were isolated by negative selection with the EasySep CD4+ T cell isolation kit. PBMCs were separated from whole blood using Ficoll-Paque Plus gradient centrifugation and then either used fresh or cryopreserved at -140C. Culture conditions were generally each tested in triplicate wells.

Library method: PCR. At the Johns Hopkins FTIC core, DNA from the cultured CD4+ T cells underwent TCR sequencing with the Oncomine TCR Beta short-read assay. The QIAamp micro DNA kit was used to extract genomic DNA from the cultured CD4+ T cells. Oncomine TCR Beta libraries from cultured CD4+ T cells were pooled using unique dual indexes and sequenced on an Illumina iSeq 100. Concerning the study's data processing: Non-productive sequences were removed, and CDR3s that did not start with C, did not end with F or W, or were shorter than 7 amino acids were discarded. Antigen-specific clonotypes were identified with the MANAFEST web application by comparing peptide-stimulated wells with reference and other culture wells. An FDR below 0.05, an odds ratio above 5, and a productive frequency above 0.1% in at least two of three replicate wells were required for clones to be considered positive. Cross-reactive clonotypes were defined as significantly expanded in both SARS-CoV-2 spike wells and at least one common cold coronavirus spike condition. Levenshtein distances (stringdist) and unrooted phylogenetic trees (ape) in R version 3.6.1 were used to assess CDR3 homology. TCRdb redid the processing of the public reads, applying fastp at Q25 and MiXCR, and retained in-frame beta chains. Entries are consolidated by CDR3 protein sequence, retaining the most common genes and DNA. These V and J calls derive from TCRdb rather than the authors' analysis. In all, the sample holds 20,000 to 25,000 distinct CDR3 sequences, and roughly 43% of those were seen once. The top ten hold approximately 4.9% of the sample.

The CDR3 has 13 amino acids, counting the end cysteine and phenylalanine. CDR3 DNA is the only sequence kept; it has 39 bases, read in frame from the first base. Reading the germline V gene gives CDR1 SGHVS and CDR2 FQNEAQ. The trim is 3 bases for V and 2 bases for J, with a gap of 7 bases between the germline ends. Regarding this clonotype: The antigen it recognizes is unknown. Base quality data are lacking; no much larger clone is found one base away.

This clonotype was obtained from a human donor who had recovered from COVID-19. The V and J genes are TRBV7-8 and TRBJ2-5; the D segment could be TRBD2, given 6 matching bases. Source: CD4+ T cells from blood, cultured in vitro, taken about 7 months after SARS-CoV-2 vaccination. The CDR3 reads CASSFAGQETQYF. The DNA sequence is as follows: TGTGCCAGCAGCTTCGCGGGACAAGAGACCCAGTACTTC.